This T cell receptor (beta chain) was identified during a study of shared clonotypes between healthy human individuals. Study in general: Each donor's CD4 naive and CD4 memory cells filled three plates apiece, CD8 naive two, and CD8 memory one.

CDR3 size: 14 residues. V was trimmed by 11 bases and J by 8 bases, leaving 23 bases between them. Looked up from germline, CDR1 is MNHNS and CDR2 is SASEGT. Broader study findings: Relative to their counterparts shared across all four donors, non-shared clonotypes exhibited diminished generation probabilities.

With regard to this clone: The target antigen is unknown.

It was 200 to 250 ng DNA, 30,000 or so T cell genomes, that sorted-subset replicate PCRs used. Authors' processing steps: Junction-only immunoSEQ data arrived without quality scores, meaning filtering differed. The repertoire was sequenced with immunoSEQ multiplex PCR; TCRdb's copy has only in-frame clones and lacks some. For V, J and clone size, that table is used; D and trimming come from the DNA. Here the sample spans a few million clones, approximately 94% being singletons. This TCR derives from a man younger than 35 in good health. The source material was naive CD4+ T cells sorted from blood. As for subset: CD45RA+ positively selected. The chain carries TRBV6-1 and TRBJ2-3; D is possibly TRBD2 (7 bases). The CDR3 here is CAGGGGRDLGTQYF. The CDR3 bases are TGTGCCGGAGGCGGGGGCCGGGATTTGGGTACGCAGTATTTT.